Listed here are 8 T cell receptor beta chains from one sample, sequenced in a study of control samples from healthy donors and cancer patients. Produced via immunoSEQ multiplex PCR; TCRdb's table is partial and in-frame only. The sample yields about 130,000 clones, approximately 94% seen once. The material sequenced was PBMCs. These receptors were taken from a man in his forties or fifties with head and neck cancer.

The chain carries TRBV7-2 and TRBJ1-6, with TRBD1 as a possible D gene (6 bases). CDR3 length: 15 amino acids. CDR1 SGHTA and CDR2 FQGNSA come from the germline V gene. Trimming removed 6 bases at V and 6 bases at J, with 15 bases between. CDR3 protein: CASSSGGLGNSPLHF. The DNA of the CDR3 is TGTGCCAGCAGTTCGGGGGGGCTCGGTAATTCACCCCTCCACTTT.

This chain joins TRBV6-5 and TRBJ1-1; D uncertain. Trimming pared 4 bases from V and 7 bases from J, leaving 4 bases between. CDR1 and CDR2 (germline): MNHEY, SVGAGI. The CDR3 length is 10 residues. The CDR3 reads CASSSYEAFF. CDR3 in DNA: TGTGCCAGCAGTTCCTATGAAGCTTTCTTT.

The chain recombines TRBV29-1 with TRBJ1-2, with D tentatively TRBD1 (5 bases). With 4 bases removed from V and 4 bases from J, the gap between germline ends came to 13 bases. Per the germline V gene, CDR1 is SQVTM and CDR2 is ANQGSEA. The CDR3 extends over 13 amino acids. CDR3 loop: CSVVTGDIYGYTF. Written as DNA, the CDR3 is TGCAGCGTTGTTACAGGAGACATCTATGGCTACACCTTC.

V gene TRBV28 combines with J gene TRBJ1-3, with D hard to call. The CDR3 length is 13 residues. Germline V gene lookup returns CDR1 MDHEN and CDR2 SYDVKM. Trimming stripped 7 bases from V and 2 bases from J, with 9 bases between. The CDR3 is CASTVAAGNTIYF. The CDR3 nucleotides read TGTGCCAGCACCGTGGCTGCTGGAAACACCATATATTTT. Combining the CDR3 with reference TRBV28 and TRBJ1-3 gives the whole variable domain DVKVTQSSRYLVKRTGEKVFLECVQDMDHENMFWYRQDPGLGLRLIYFSYDVKMKEKGDIPEGYSVSREKKERFSLILESASTNQTSMYLCASTVAAGNTIYFGEGSWLTVV.

The chain couples TRBV2 to TRBJ2-1, with a tentative D call TRBD1 (6 bases). The V gene lost 6 bases and the J gene lost 0 bases, with 12 bases spanning the gap. The germline CDR1 and CDR2 sequences are SNHLY and FYNNEI. The CDR3 covers 15 residues. Here the CDR3 DNA reads TGTGCCAGCAGGAATGACAGGAGCTCCTACAATGAGCAGTTCTTC. This encodes CASRNDRSSYNEQFF.

The V and J genes are TRBV6-4 and TRBJ1-1; D unclear. The ends were cut back, 4 bases at V and 4 bases at J, with 13 bases in the middle. This CDR3 spans 14 amino acids. Germline assignment: CDR1 MRHNA and CDR2 SNTAGT. The CDR3: CASSVDGGSTEAFF. The CDR3 DNA sequence: TGTGCCAGCAGTGTGGACGGTGGGAGCACTGAAGCTTTCTTT.

The rearrangement uses TRBV19 and TRBJ2-7; TRBD2 might be the D (5 bases). CDR3 length: 16 amino acids. The V end was cut by 5 bases, the J end by 0 bases, with 17 bases between. CDR1 LNHDA and CDR2 SQIVND come from the germline V gene (reference sequence). CDR3 sequence: CASSRNGDSSSYEQYF. The CDR3 nucleotides read TGTGCCAGTAGTCGGAACGGGGATTCCAGCTCCTACGAGCAGTACTTC.

The chain recombines TRBV9 with TRBJ1-2; no firm D call. Germline V gives CDR1 SGDLS, CDR2 YYNGEE. The CDR3 is 15 residues long. The V gene lost 2 bases and the J gene lost 2 bases, with 13 bases spanning the gap. CDR3 sequence: CASSVRATENYGYTF. The CDR3 region has the DNA TGTGCCAGCAGCGTCCGGGCCACCGAAAACTATGGCTACACCTTC.